This is a list of T cell receptor beta chains from one sample in a study of control samples from healthy donors and cancer patients. TCRdb keeps only in-frame clones here, not all; method: immunoSEQ multiplex PCR. Of about 250,000 clones listed, roughly 87% were seen once; the top ten hold 10% to 15%. Sequencing was performed on PBMCs. Receptors originate from a woman aged 60-70 years with lung cancer. The CDR3 runs from the conserved cysteine through the conserved F or W. The D gene is left open where the match is weak. For some rows the clone size is stated as once, few or many, or as a class when expanded; others skip it.

size: NA
D: NA
J: TRBJ1-2
V: TRBV29-1
CDR3: CSAVQHPDGYTF
DNA: TGCAGCGCCGTACAACATCCCGATGGCTACACCTTC

size: once
D: TRBD2
J: TRBJ2-7
V: TRBV7-2
CDR3: CASSLTSGAYEQYF
DNA: TGTGCCAGCAGCTTAACTAGCGGAGCCTACGAGCAGTACTTC

size: NA
D: TRBD1
J: TRBJ2-7
V: TRBV5-6
CDR3: CASSQQQGGSYEQYF
DNA: TGTGCCAGCAGCCAGCAACAGGGGGGCTCCTACGAGCAGTACTTC

size: NA
D: NA
J: TRBJ2-3
V: TRBV29-1
CDR3: CSVEDWGKGGTQYF
DNA: TGCAGCGTTGAAGATTGGGGGAAGGGGGGTACGCAGTATTTT

size: NA
D: TRBD2
J: TRBJ2-1
V: TRBV29-1
CDR3: CSVEDRASGSVDEQFF
DNA: TGCAGCGTTGAAGATCGGGCTAGCGGGAGCGTGGATGAGCAGTTCTTC

size: NA
D: NA
J: TRBJ1-1
V: TRBV7-8
CDR3: CASSSSPRSTEAFF
DNA: TGTGCCAGCAGCTCGAGTCCGAGGAGCACTGAAGCTTTCTTT

size: few
D: NA
J: TRBJ1-2
V: TRBV3-1/TRBV3-2
CDR3: CASSPGWVYGYTF
DNA: TGTGCCAGCAGCCCGGGGTGGGTCTATGGCTACACCTTC

size: NA
D: NA
J: TRBJ2-3
V: TRBV19
CDR3: CASSIRAEYFTDTQYF
DNA: TGTGCCAGTAGTATAAGGGCGGAATATTTCACAGATACGCAGTATTTT

size: NA
D: NA
J: TRBJ2-3
V: TRBV11-2
CDR3: CASSLVPGLGTDTQYF
DNA: TGTGCCAGCAGCTTAGTTCCGGGGCTGGGCACAGATACGCAGTATTTT

size: once
D: NA
J: TRBJ1-5
V: TRBV19
CDR3: CASSSRQRYNQPQHF
DNA: TGTGCCAGTAGTAGTCGACAGAGATACAATCAGCCCCAGCATTTT

size: NA
D: TRBD1
J: TRBJ1-2
V: TRBV28
CDR3: CASRSYEQGFGYTF
DNA: TGTGCCAGCAGGTCCTATGAACAGGGGTTTGGCTACACCTTC

size: NA
D: TRBD2
J: TRBJ2-2
V: TRBV19
CDR3: CASSMGRGTGELFF
DNA: TGTGCCAGTAGTATGGGGAGGGGCACCGGGGAGCTGTTTTTT

size: NA
D: NA
J: TRBJ2-3
V: TRBV7-8
CDR3: CASSFILTDTQYF
DNA: TGTGCCAGCAGCTTTATCCTTACAGATACGCAGTATTTT

size: NA
D: NA
J: TRBJ2-1
V: TRBV9
CDR3: CASSVGLVGYNEQFF
DNA: TGTGCCAGCAGCGTAGGACTAGTGGGCTACAATGAGCAGTTCTTC

size: NA
D: TRBD1
J: TRBJ1-2
V: TRBV7-8
CDR3: CASSLVTGNDNYGYTF
DNA: TGTGCCAGCAGCTTAGTGACAGGGAATGATAACTATGGCTACACCTTC

size: once
D: NA
J: TRBJ1-2
V: TRBV9
CDR3: CASSVDEFTGSNYGYTF
DNA: TGTGCCAGCAGCGTAGATGAGTTTACAGGGTCTAACTATGGCTACACCTTC

size: NA
D: NA
J: TRBJ1-4
V: TRBV3-1/TRBV3-2
CDR3: CASSPPTATNEKLFF
DNA: TGTGCCAGCAGCCCCCCCACCGCAACTAATGAAAAACTGTTTTTT

size: NA
D: NA
J: TRBJ2-6
V: TRBV19
CDR3: CASSTGAGANVLTF
DNA: TGTGCCAGTAGTACAGGTGCCGGGGCCAACGTCCTGACTTTC

size: NA
D: NA
J: TRBJ1-1
V: TRBV18
CDR3: CASSTSMEGAEAFF
DNA: TGTGCCAGCTCCACCTCGATGGAGGGCGCTGAAGCTTTCTTT

size: NA
D: NA
J: TRBJ1-5
V: TRBV28
CDR3: CASSWTDNQPQHF
DNA: TGTGCCAGCAGTTGGACAGACAATCAGCCCCAGCATTTT

size: NA
D: NA
J: TRBJ2-5
V: TRBV5-1
CDR3: CASSPTSPETQYF
DNA: TGCGCCAGCAGCCCAACTTCCCCGGAGACCCAGTACTTC

size: few
D: TRBD2
J: TRBJ2-5
V: TRBV5-4
CDR3: CASSTLPGLAGIQETQYF
DNA: TGTGCCAGCAGCACCCTTCCGGGACTAGCGGGGATTCAAGAGACCCAGTACTTC

size: NA
D: NA
J: TRBJ1-2
V: TRBV6-5
CDR3: CASSYSIGTSNYGYTF
DNA: TGTGCCAGCAGTTACTCGATTGGGACCTCTAACTATGGCTACACCTTC

size: NA
D: NA
J: TRBJ1-5
V: TRBV4-1
CDR3: CASTVQLTSNQPQHF
DNA: TGCGCCAGCACCGTACAGCTTACTAGCAATCAGCCCCAGCATTTT

size: NA
D: NA
J: TRBJ2-3
V: TRBV11-3
CDR3: CASSLHNGEDTQYF
DNA: TGTGCCAGCAGCTTACATAATGGGGAGGATACGCAGTATTTT

size: NA
D: TRBD1
J: TRBJ1-3
V: TRBV18
CDR3: CASGRQGVSGNTIYF
DNA: TGTGCCAGCGGCCGACAGGGGGTCTCTGGAAACACCATATATTTT

size: NA
D: NA
J: TRBJ2-5
V: TRBV6-2/TRBV6-3
CDR3: CASSYFGGRETQYF
DNA: TGTGCCAGCAGTTACTTTGGGGGGAGGGAGACCCAGTACTTC

size: NA
D: TRBD2
J: TRBJ2-5
V: TRBV5-4
CDR3: CASSLVGLGGLETQYF
DNA: TGTGCCAGCAGCTTGGTGGGACTAGGTGGTTTGGAGACCCAGTACTTC

size: few
D: NA
J: TRBJ1-1
V: TRBV11-1
CDR3: CASSFIGGSKAFF
DNA: TGTGCCAGCAGCTTTATCGGGGGCTCGAAAGCTTTCTTT

size: once
D: NA
J: TRBJ2-2
V: TRBV11-3
CDR3: CASSPTAVSPGELFF
DNA: TGTGCCAGCAGCCCCACTGCGGTCTCTCCCGGGGAGCTGTTTTTT

size: many
D: NA
J: TRBJ2-2
V: TRBV5-1
CDR3: CASSLETSTGELFF
DNA: TGCGCCAGCAGCTTGGAGACGAGCACCGGGGAGCTGTTTTTT

size: few
D: NA
J: TRBJ2-7
V: TRBV6-5
CDR3: CASKTWDFPAYEQYF
DNA: TGTGCCAGCAAAACCTGGGACTTCCCCGCCTACGAGCAGTACTTC

size: NA
D: TRBD1
J: TRBJ1-4
V: TRBV15
CDR3: CATSRETGPNEKLFF
DNA: TGTGCCACCAGCAGAGAGACAGGGCCCAATGAAAAACTGTTTTTT

size: NA
D: TRBD1
J: TRBJ1-6
V: TRBV7-3
CDR3: CASSDNRGPLHF
DNA: TGTGCCAGCAGCGACAACAGGGGACCCCTCCACTTT

size: NA
D: NA
J: TRBJ1-1
V: TRBV28
CDR3: CASSRGGLYTEAFF
DNA: TGTGCCAGCAGTCGTGGGGGGCTATACACTGAAGCTTTCTTT

size: NA
D: NA
J: TRBJ2-2
V: TRBV2
CDR3: CASRVQGELSTGELFF
DNA: TGTGCCAGCAGGGTGCAGGGAGAATTATCGACCGGGGAGCTGTTTTTT

size: NA
D: TRBD1
J: TRBJ2-7
V: TRBV4-1
CDR3: CASSLAGTVPYEQYF
DNA: TGCGCCAGCAGCCTTGCCGGGACAGTACCCTACGAGCAGTACTTC

size: NA
D: NA
J: TRBJ2-1
V: TRBV3-1/TRBV3-2
CDR3: CASNSGPSYNEQFF
DNA: TGTGCCAGCAATTCGGGTCCTTCCTACAATGAGCAGTTCTTC

size: NA
D: NA
J: TRBJ1-3
V: TRBV5-1
CDR3: CASSLGPGGNTIYF
DNA: TGCGCCAGCAGCTTAGGACCTGGTGGAAACACCATATATTTT

size: NA
D: NA
J: TRBJ2-7
V: TRBV5-5
CDR3: CASSPDPYEQYF
DNA: TGTGCCAGCAGTCCCGACCCCTACGAACAGTACTTC

size: NA
D: TRBD1
J: TRBJ2-7
V: TRBV9
CDR3: CASSVDPTGFEQYF
DNA: TGTGCCAGCAGCGTAGACCCGACAGGGTTCGAGCAGTACTTC

size: NA
D: TRBD1
J: TRBJ1-2
V: TRBV28
CDR3: CASSFGTGSPSDGYTF
DNA: TGTGCCAGCAGTTTCGGGACAGGGAGTCCTTCTGACGGCTACACCTTC

size: NA
D: NA
J: TRBJ2-3
V: TRBV5-5
CDR3: CASSGQVGSDTQYF
DNA: TGTGCCAGCAGCGGCCAGGTGGGGTCGGATACGCAGTATTTT

size: few
D: TRBD1
J: TRBJ1-3
V: TRBV7-9
CDR3: CASSRIGGRSGNTIYF
DNA: TGTGCCAGCAGCCGGATAGGGGGCCGCTCTGGAAACACCATATATTTT

size: NA
D: TRBD1
J: TRBJ1-5
V: TRBV6-1
CDR3: CASSEASSDRGLYQPQHF
DNA: TGTGCCAGCAGTGAAGCGAGTTCGGACAGGGGGTTGTATCAGCCCCAGCATTTT

size: NA
D: NA
J: TRBJ2-7
V: TRBV6-4
CDR3: CASSDYPRSSYEQYF
DNA: TGTGCCAGCAGTGATTACCCCAGGAGCTCCTACGAGCAGTACTTC

size: few
D: NA
J: TRBJ2-2
V: TRBV6-5
CDR3: CASRIYFSTGELFF
DNA: TGTGCCAGCAGGATCTATTTTTCCACCGGGGAGCTGTTTTTT

size: NA
D: NA
J: TRBJ1-5
V: TRBV7-3
CDR3: CASSSDGDSNQPQHF
DNA: TGTGCCAGCAGCTCCGACGGTGACAGCAATCAGCCCCAGCATTTT

size: NA
D: NA
J: TRBJ2-7
V: TRBV5-1
CDR3: CASSSTHGSYEQYF
DNA: TGCGCCAGCAGCTCCACCCACGGATCCTACGAGCAGTACTTC

size: NA
D: NA
J: TRBJ2-7
V: TRBV3-1/TRBV3-2
CDR3: CASSQESLLQYF
DNA: TGTGCCAGCAGCCAAGAATCGTTGCTGCAGTACTTC

size: few
D: NA
J: TRBJ1-5
V: TRBV7-9
CDR3: CASSFGGRGQPQHF
DNA: TGTGCCAGCAGCTTCGGGGGGAGAGGTCAGCCCCAGCATTTT